The clone carrying this T cell receptor beta chain was detected only once. Germline V gives CDR1 LNHDA, CDR2 SQIVND (reference sequence). The ends lost 5 bases at V and 3 bases at J; junction bases unmatched: 5. The CDR3 runs to 15 residues. The sample originates from a study of blood T cell repertoires in COVID-19. Study background: Samples representing acute and convalescent COVID-19 were sourced from the United States, Italy and Spain.

In the authors' methods: Reference gene primer amplification yielded estimated nucleated cell counts. The repertoire was sequenced with immunoSEQ multiplex PCR; TCRdb's copy has only in-frame clones and lacks some. The DNA was the basis for D and trimming; V, J and clone size are from that table. The top ten hold roughly 6.4% of the sample, which has around 190,000 clones, about 80% seen once. The receptor comes from a man aged 60 to 75 with acute or convalescent COVID-19. This chain connects TRBV19 to TRBJ2-5; TRBD2 aligns across 11 bases. Specimen: peripheral blood. The CDR3 protein is CASSSILAGEETQYF. CDR3 DNA sequence: TGTGCCAGTAGTTCAATACTAGCGGGAGAAGAGACCCAGTACTTC.